This T cell receptor (beta chain) was profiled in a study of blood T cell repertoires in COVID-19 (dated by TCRdb to about 2020). About the study as a whole: Samples covering the acute and convalescent phases of COVID-19 were provided by collaborators in the United States, Italy and Spain. The material from the prospective study consisted of cDNA or gDNA derived from T cells, B-cell-depleted T cells, or PBMCs. Subjects who had been exposed to COVID-19, were actively infected with it, or had recovered from it provided the deeply sampled blood TCRbeta repertoires that made up the dataset. The repertoires were released in a freely available public database meant as a resource for research on the immune response to SARS-CoV-2. The samples were drawn from two sources: the first 160 participants of the ongoing ImmuneRACE study, and over 1,000 subjects contributed by 6 global collaborators. Nearly every sample came with metadata listing a de-identified subject ID, COVID-19 status, age in years and sex. Where available, HLA class I and class II types were taken from metadata supplied by the sample provider and were not determined by assay-based typing.

As concerns this clone: Its antigen target is currently unknown. Within one base of it there is no much larger clone, and no base qualities were kept.

The germline V gene gives CDR1 as SGHTA and CDR2 as FQGTGA. The CDR3, from cysteine to phenylalanine, totals 17 residues. Only the CDR3 DNA stays, 51 bases, in frame from base 1. V is pruned by 3 bases and J by 0 bases, leaving 8 bases of the junction without a gene match. Study-level results and caveats: The quantity of clinical and demographic metadata differed by source and by participant and was supplied without curation.

The collaborating institutions used their own protocols to collect whole blood in K2EDTA tubes. For TCRbeta analysis, collaborators shipped samples in one of three forms: frozen whole blood, isolated PBMCs, or DNA extracted from either of those sample types. TCRbeta CDR3 regions were amplified from genomic DNA by means of the immunoSEQ Assay, a bias-controlled multiplex PCR. On the study's bioinformatics: Nucleated cell counts per sample were estimated from amplification of reference gene primers within the assay. To quantify the absolute abundance of each unique TCRbeta CDR3 rearrangement, sequence reads were collapsed and filtered. Productive Simpson clonality was computed per sample as the square root of Simpson's diversity index over productive rearrangements. TCRdb stores this immuneACCESS table with in-frame sequences only. Part of the clones is absent; in the studies checked, under half of the shortfall reflects unresolved V genes, and no reason is known for the rest. The V and J calls and clone size were taken over from that table, and D and trimming were inferred from the DNA. The sample yields 120,000 to 150,000 clones; approximately 90% were counted once. Jointly, the top ten make up roughly 4% of the sample.

Material: peripheral blood. The V gene is TRBV7-3 and the J gene is TRBJ2-1; TRBD2 fits 7 bases in the junction. The source is a woman aged 40 to 50 with acute or convalescent COVID-19. The CDR3 corresponds to CASSLERGPSSYNEQFF. The DNA is as follows: TGTGCCAGCAGCTTGGAGCGGGGCCCCTCCTCCTACAATGAGCAGTTCTTC. The CDR3 plus the reference TRBV7-3 and TRBJ2-1 genes for the other parts give the full variable domain: GAGVSQTPSNKVTEKGKYVELRCDPISGHTALYWYRQSLGQGPEFLIYFQGTGAADDSGLPNDRFFAVRPEGSVSTLKIQRTERGDSAVYLCASSLERGPSSYNEQFFGPGTRLTVL.